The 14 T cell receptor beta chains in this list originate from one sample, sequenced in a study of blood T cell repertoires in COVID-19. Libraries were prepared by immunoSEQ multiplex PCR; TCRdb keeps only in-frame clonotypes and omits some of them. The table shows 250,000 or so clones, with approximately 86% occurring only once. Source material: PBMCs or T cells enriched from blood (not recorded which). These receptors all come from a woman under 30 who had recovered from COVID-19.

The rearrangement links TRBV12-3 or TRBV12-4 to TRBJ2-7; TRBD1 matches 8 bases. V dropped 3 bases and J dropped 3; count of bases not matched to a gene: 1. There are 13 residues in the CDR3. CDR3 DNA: TGTGCCAGCAGTTTCGACAGGGGCTACGAGCAGTACTTC. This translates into CASSFDRGYEQYF.

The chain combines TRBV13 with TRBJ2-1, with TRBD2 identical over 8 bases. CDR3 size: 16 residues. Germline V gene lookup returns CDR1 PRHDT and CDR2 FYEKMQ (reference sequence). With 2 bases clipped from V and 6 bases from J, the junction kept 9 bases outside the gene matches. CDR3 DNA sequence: TGTGCCAGCAGCTTATCCGGGACTAGGGCCCTCAATGAGCAGTTCTTC. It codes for CASSLSGTRALNEQFF.

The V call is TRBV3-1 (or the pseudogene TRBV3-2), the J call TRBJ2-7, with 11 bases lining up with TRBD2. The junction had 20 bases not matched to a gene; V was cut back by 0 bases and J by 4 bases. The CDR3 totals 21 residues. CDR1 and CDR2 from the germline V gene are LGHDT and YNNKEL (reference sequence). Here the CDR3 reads CASSQEGLPLLAGELLYEQYF. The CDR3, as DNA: TGTGCCAGCAGCCAAGAAGGTCTACCCCTACTAGCGGGGGAGCTACTATACGAGCAGTACTTC.

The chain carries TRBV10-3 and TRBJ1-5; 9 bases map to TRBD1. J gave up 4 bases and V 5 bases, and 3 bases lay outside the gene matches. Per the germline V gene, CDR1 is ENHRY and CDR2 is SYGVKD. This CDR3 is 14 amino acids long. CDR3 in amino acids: CAISPTGGNQPQHF. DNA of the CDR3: TGTGCCATCAGTCCGACAGGGGGGAATCAGCCCCAGCATTTT.

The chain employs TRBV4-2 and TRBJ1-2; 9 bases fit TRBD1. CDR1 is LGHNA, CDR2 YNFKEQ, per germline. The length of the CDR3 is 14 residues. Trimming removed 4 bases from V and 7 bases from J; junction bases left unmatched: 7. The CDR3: CASSLGTGRGGYTF. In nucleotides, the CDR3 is TGTGCCAGCAGCCTTGGGACAGGGAGGGGTGGCTACACCTTC.

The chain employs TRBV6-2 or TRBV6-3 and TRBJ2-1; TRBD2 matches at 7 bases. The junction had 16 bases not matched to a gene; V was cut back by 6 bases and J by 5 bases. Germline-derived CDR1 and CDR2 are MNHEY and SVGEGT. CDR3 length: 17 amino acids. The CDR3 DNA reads TGTGCCAGCAGCCCTTCTTACCGGTCTAGCGGCCACAATGAGCAGTTCTTC. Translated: CASSPSYRSSGHNEQFF.

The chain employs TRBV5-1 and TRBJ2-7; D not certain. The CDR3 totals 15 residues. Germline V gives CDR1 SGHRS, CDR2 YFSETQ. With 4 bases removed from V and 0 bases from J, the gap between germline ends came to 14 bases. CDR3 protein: CASSAPGGSSYEQYF. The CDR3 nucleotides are TGCGCCAGCAGCGCCCCGGGTGGCAGCTCCTACGAGCAGTACTTC.

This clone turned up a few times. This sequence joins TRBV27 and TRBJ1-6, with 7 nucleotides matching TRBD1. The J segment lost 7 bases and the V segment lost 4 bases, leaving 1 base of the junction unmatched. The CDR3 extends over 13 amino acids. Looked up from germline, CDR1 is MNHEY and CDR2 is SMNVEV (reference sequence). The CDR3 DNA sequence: TGTGCCAGCAGTTGGGACAGCAATTCACCCCTCCACTTT. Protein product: CASSWDSNSPLHF.

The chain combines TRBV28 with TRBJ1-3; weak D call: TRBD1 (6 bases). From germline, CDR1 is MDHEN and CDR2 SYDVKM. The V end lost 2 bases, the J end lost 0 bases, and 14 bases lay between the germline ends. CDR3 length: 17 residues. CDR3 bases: TGTGCCAGCAGTTTAATGGGACACTCTTTCTCTGGAAACACCATATATTTT. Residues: CASSLMGHSFSGNTIYF.

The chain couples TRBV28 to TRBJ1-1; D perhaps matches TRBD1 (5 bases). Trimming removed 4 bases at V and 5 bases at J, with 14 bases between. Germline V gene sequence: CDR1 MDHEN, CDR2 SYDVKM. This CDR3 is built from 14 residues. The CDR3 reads CASSWGARDTEAFF. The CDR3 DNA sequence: TGTGCCAGCAGTTGGGGCGCGCGTGATACTGAAGCTTTCTTT.

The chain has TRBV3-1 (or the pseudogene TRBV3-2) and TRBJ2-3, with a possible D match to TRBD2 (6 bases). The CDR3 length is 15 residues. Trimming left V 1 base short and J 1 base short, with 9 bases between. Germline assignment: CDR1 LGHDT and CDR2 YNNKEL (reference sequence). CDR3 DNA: TGTGCCAGCAGCCAAGGGTGGGGGGGCACAGATACGCAGTATTTT. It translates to CASSQGWGGTDTQYF.

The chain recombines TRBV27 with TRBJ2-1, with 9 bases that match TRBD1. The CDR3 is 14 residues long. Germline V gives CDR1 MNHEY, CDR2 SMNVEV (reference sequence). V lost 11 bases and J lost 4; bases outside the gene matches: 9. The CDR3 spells CAYNRGPDYNEQFF. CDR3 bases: TGTGCCTATAACAGGGGGCCGGATTACAATGAGCAGTTCTTC.

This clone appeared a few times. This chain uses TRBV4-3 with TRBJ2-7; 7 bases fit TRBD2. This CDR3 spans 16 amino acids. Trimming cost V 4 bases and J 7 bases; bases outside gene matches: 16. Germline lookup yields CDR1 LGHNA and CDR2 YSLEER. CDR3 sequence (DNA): TGCGCCAGCAGCCCGATCCGGGGGAACTCAGCGGGGGAGCAGTACTTC. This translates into CASSPIRGNSAGEQYF.

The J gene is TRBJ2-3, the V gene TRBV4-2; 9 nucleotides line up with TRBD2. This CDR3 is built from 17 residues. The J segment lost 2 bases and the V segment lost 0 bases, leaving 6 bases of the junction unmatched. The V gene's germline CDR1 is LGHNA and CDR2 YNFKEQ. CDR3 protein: CASSQDGVAGDTDTQYF. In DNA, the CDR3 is TGTGCCAGCAGCCAAGATGGGGTAGCGGGAGACACAGATACGCAGTATTTT.